Sequencing of this T cell receptor (beta chain) was carried out in a study of T-cell reconstitution after alpha-beta-depleted transplantation in children. This clonotype was counted between two and nine times. The CDR3 is made up of 16 amino acids. Germline-derived CDR1 and CDR2 are SGHTA and FQGNSA. Trimming cost V 0 bases and J 5 bases; bases outside gene matches: 7. This sample's TCRbeta library carried unique molecular identifier barcodes. TCRdb processed the PCR reads anew with MiXCR; each CDR3 protein has one entry. The sample shows about 640,000 distinct CDR3 sequences, approximately 15% of them seen only once.

The receptor was derived from a human donor who donated a stem cell graft to a child with acute myeloid leukemia. Sequences were derived from PBMCs from the stem cell graft donor, sampled from the stem cell graft. This sequence joins TRBV7-2 and TRBJ2-5; the match to TRBD1 covers 9 bases. CDR3 sequence reads: CASSLAGAQGAETQYF. The DNA for the CDR3 is TGTGCCAGCAGCTTAGCAGGCGCACAGGGGGCTGAGACCCAGTACTTC.